The rows below give T cell receptor beta chains drawn from one sample of a study of CD8 T cells in ankylosing spondylitis. TCRdb recomputed calls from the 5' RACE reads with MiXCR, one row per CDR3 protein. Altogether approximately 220,000 distinct CDR3 sequences are present, 8% to 11% being singletons, with the ten largest covering about a fifth. Sequenced sample: blood, either unsorted or a sorted T cell fraction (not recorded which). The receptors shown here come from a male donor with ankylosing spondylitis or in good health (not recorded which). The CDR3 runs from the conserved cysteine through the conserved F or W. Fields, in order: CDR3 protein, J gene, V gene, CDR3 length.

CASSFSLDRMDTEAFF,TRBJ1-1,TRBV28,16
CASSTYRNPNSPLHF,TRBJ1-6,TRBV7-2,15
CASSTGRANTEAFF,TRBJ1-1,TRBV5-1,14
CASSPVWDRNEQFF,TRBJ2-1,TRBV6-1,14
CASSQDLRDSLLGYGYTF,TRBJ1-2,TRBV3-1,18
CASRSNMHHEQYF,TRBJ2-7,TRBV5-1,13
CASSSGLAGGRETQYF,TRBJ2-5,TRBV5-1,16
CSARPSDREGHGYTF,TRBJ1-2,TRBV20-1,15
CASSPDGPYEQYF,TRBJ2-7,TRBV18,13
CSARDPNTDTQYF,TRBJ2-3,TRBV20-1,13
CASSLRAVSAGELFF,TRBJ2-2,TRBV12-3/TRBV12-4,15
CASSSSGGPYGGKNIQYF,TRBJ2-4,TRBV7-3,18
CSVAGGDYGDTF,TRBJ1-2,TRBV29-1,12
CSARGAGGYEQYF,TRBJ2-7,TRBV20-1,13
CASSLWGGEENGYTF,TRBJ1-2,TRBV27,15
CASSLSVAGGTYEQYF,TRBJ2-7,TRBV9,16
CASSDFRTGANVLTF,TRBJ2-6,TRBV25-1,15
CSARRGGPFDTQYF,TRBJ2-3,TRBV20-1,14
CASRTGTGASYEQYF,TRBJ2-7,TRBV5-6,15
CAISESGGGADTQYF,TRBJ2-3,TRBV10-3,15
CASSETTGLVYGYTF,TRBJ1-2,TRBV6-1,15
CASSAGLAGGTGELFF,TRBJ2-2,TRBV9,16
CASSFGQTYNEQFF,TRBJ2-1,TRBV5-1,14
CASSLTFNQPQHF,TRBJ1-5,TRBV12-3/TRBV12-4,13
CASSTWDRAEQYF,TRBJ2-7,TRBV7-2,13
CSAGLSGLAKNIQYF,TRBJ2-4,TRBV20-1,15
CASSPRTGRGYTF,TRBJ1-2,TRBV3-1,13
CASSLGDSSSPLHF,TRBJ1-6,TRBV7-9,14
CASSLAQGTGANVLTF,TRBJ2-6,TRBV5-6,16
CASSLEGPNTEAFF,TRBJ1-1,TRBV5-1,14
CASSVGTGGANYGYTF,TRBJ1-2,TRBV9,16
CSAPLGQSAEFF,TRBJ1-1,TRBV20-1,12
CASSSDGLEAYGYTF,TRBJ1-2,TRBV5-1,15
CASSVEDRMSSGNTIYF,TRBJ1-3,TRBV9,17
CARSSKDGTTSENNEQFF,TRBJ2-1,TRBV5-3,18
CATSRRDRETEAFF,TRBJ1-1,TRBV12-3/TRBV12-4,14
CASSWGTGVYEQYF,TRBJ2-7,TRBV5-5,14
CSAKRDRGPGEQYF,TRBJ2-7,TRBV20-1,14
CSVEVAGRGYDQYF,TRBJ2-5,TRBV29-1,14
CASRARDTLSGANVLTF,TRBJ2-6,TRBV12-3/TRBV12-4,17
CSAQHLAGRETQYF,TRBJ2-5,TRBV20-1,14
CASSLLGGGETQYF,TRBJ2-5,TRBV7-3,14
CASSLRTVTYEQYF,TRBJ2-7,TRBV7-2,14
CASSLFLTGGGHNEQFF,TRBJ2-1,TRBV7-9,17
CASSGRDTAFF,TRBJ1-1,TRBV2,11
CASSDSAYEQYF,TRBJ2-7,TRBV5-1,12
CTSSPGGTQETQYF,TRBJ2-5,TRBV5-1,14
CATSDHVYQPQHF,TRBJ1-5,TRBV24-1,13
CASSFRAYLAGGLAENTGELFF,TRBJ2-2,TRBV12-3/TRBV12-4,22
CASSLVGGNIQETQYF,TRBJ2-5,TRBV5-1,16
CASSFYGVEQFF,TRBJ2-1,TRBV27,12
CASSLAHVTYGYTF,TRBJ1-2,TRBV7-8,14
CASSPRTGRGELFF,TRBJ2-2,TRBV28,14
CASSWDRGGEKLFF,TRBJ1-4,TRBV5-1,14
CASSGKDTIYF,TRBJ1-3,TRBV25-1,11